These 25 T cell receptor beta chains originate from one sample sequenced in a study of T cells in Graves' hyperthyroidism and ophthalmopathy. RNA transcripts were the template for amplifying TCR beta CDR3 regions. With the HTBI primer set, the TCR CDR3 went through a first round of RT-PCR. TCRdb called the multiplex PCR reads again in MiXCR, with one record for every CDR3 protein. The table records about 510,000 distinct CDR3 sequences, 13% to 15% of them present only once. The sequencing sample was made of blood. The receptors originated from a middle-aged woman with Graves' hyperthyroidism.

The chain couples TRBV6-6 to TRBJ2-1; D is uncertain. With 2 bases removed from V and 8 bases from J, the gap between germline ends came to 7 bases. The CDR3 consists of 12 residues. The germline V gene encodes CDR1 MNHNY and CDR2 SVGAGI (reference sequence). The CDR3 nucleotides read TGTGCCAGCAGTTACGGTCGAGATGAGCAGTTCTTC. Its protein product is CASSYGRDEQFF.

V gene TRBV5-6 combines with J gene TRBJ2-4; 10 bases align to TRBD2. In germline, CDR1 is SGHDT, CDR2 YYEEEE. The CDR3 is 16 amino acids. V was pared by 4 bases and J by 0 bases, with 4 bases of the junction left unmatched. CDR3 sequence: CASSPLAGEAKNIQYF. CDR3 coding DNA: TGTGCCAGCAGCCCCCTAGCGGGAGAAGCCAAAAACATTCAGTACTTC.

This clonotype occurred many times. The chain links TRBV20-1 to TRBJ2-3, with TRBD2 identical over 9 bases. Germline assignment: CDR1 DFQATT and CDR2 SNEGSKA (reference sequence). CDR3 length: 15 amino acids. The J segment lost 2 bases and the V segment lost 0 bases, leaving 3 bases of the junction unmatched. CDR3 amino acids: CSARDAGGFTDTQYF. The CDR3 bases are TGCAGTGCTAGAGATGCGGGAGGGTTCACAGATACGCAGTATTTT.

This clonotype has a count of ten or more. V is TRBV11-2 and J is TRBJ2-1; TRBD2 matches 8 bases. The CDR3 has 15 amino acids. The V segment lost 2 bases and the J segment 7 bases; nucleotides outside the gene matches: 7. CDR1 is SGHAT and CDR2 is FQNNGV in the germline V gene. CDR3 region: CASSLSTGGSNEQFF. In DNA form, the CDR3 reads TGTGCCAGCAGCTTATCAACGGGAGGGAGTAATGAGCAGTTCTTC.

The chain is built from TRBV5-1 and TRBJ1-2, with 10 bases matching TRBD1. J lost 2 bases, V lost 4 bases, and 5 bases had no gene match. This CDR3 spans 15 amino acids. Germline lookup yields CDR1 SGHRS and CDR2 YFSETQ. The CDR3 protein is CASSAQGQGNYGYTF. CDR3 bases: TGCGCCAGCAGCGCTCAGGGACAGGGGAACTATGGCTACACCTTC.

Worth noting for this clonotype: This may arise from a read error, as a much more abundant clone is one base away. The J gene is TRBJ2-7, the V gene TRBV5-1; 9 bases are a match to TRBD1. Looked up from germline, CDR1 is SGHRS and CDR2 is YFSETQ. The CDR3 is 15 amino acids. The CDR3 spells CASSSPGTGSYGQYF. For the CDR3, the DNA is TGCGCCAGCAGCTCCCCTGGGACAGGGAGCTACGGGCAGTACTTC.

This clonotype was counted at least ten times. The rearrangement links TRBV2 to TRBJ1-1; D remains ambiguous. The CDR3 loop spans 15 amino acids. The germline V gene has CDR1 SNHLY and CDR2 FYNNEI. Trimming took off 5 bases at V and 0 bases at J, with 13 bases between the two ends. The DNA for the CDR3 is TGTGCCAGCAGTCCCCCGGAACTTATGAACACTGAAGCTTTCTTT. Its protein is CASSPPELMNTEAFF.

This clonotype was found many times. This chain uses TRBV6-1 with TRBJ2-2; D may be TRBD2 (6 bases). Deletions cut 6 bases from V and 2 bases from J, with 16 bases between. Germline CDR1 reads MNHNS; CDR2 reads SASEGT. The CDR3 is 16 residues long. Here the CDR3 reads CASRNPGLRNTGELFF. For the CDR3, the DNA is TGTGCCAGCAGGAACCCGGGACTCAGAAACACCGGGGAGCTGTTTTTT.

This clonotype was seen ten or more times. The rearrangement links TRBV2 to TRBJ2-7; 9 positions match TRBD1. This CDR3 spans 13 amino acids. V shed 5 bases, J shed 6 bases, and the junction held 5 bases outside the gene matches. Germline V gene data show CDR1 as SNHLY and CDR2 as FYNNEI. The CDR3 loop is CASSQDRGVEQYF. The CDR3 nucleotides read TGTGCCAGCAGTCAGGACAGGGGCGTCGAGCAGTACTTC.

This clonotype was seen a single time. The V call is TRBV24-1, the J call TRBJ2-2; TRBD1 matches 12 bases. The length of the CDR3 is 18 residues. The ends lost 3 bases at V and 4 bases at J; junction bases unmatched: 8. CDR1 is KGHDR, CDR2 SFDVKD, per germline. This chain's CDR3 is CATSDPPGQGAGTGELFF. The CDR3, as DNA: TGTGCCACCAGTGATCCGCCGGGACAGGGGGCGGGCACCGGGGAGCTGTTTTTT.

V usage is TRBV15 and J usage is TRBJ2-1; D uncertain. The end of the DNA aligns better with TRBJ2-7, so the J call may be wrong. This CDR3 comprises 14 residues. In germline, CDR1 is LNHNV, CDR2 YYDKDF (reference sequence). CDR3 in DNA: TGTGCCACCAGCAGGTCGAGCTCCTACAATGAGCAGTACTTC. Translated, it gives CATSRSSSYNEQYF.

This clonotype has at least ten counts. The V and J genes are TRBV3-1 and TRBJ2-3, with a tentative D call TRBD2 (5 bases). Trimming removed 1 base from V and 5 bases from J, with 13 bases in between. CDR1 LGHDT and CDR2 YNNKEL come from the germline V gene (reference sequence). The CDR3 spans 15 residues. The CDR3 protein is CASSQGRWAGDTQYF. In DNA form, the CDR3 reads TGTGCCAGCAGCCAAGGGAGGTGGGCCGGAGATACGCAGTATTTT.

The table lists this clonotype with many counts. V gene TRBV28 combines with J gene TRBJ2-7, with D perhaps being TRBD1 or TRBD2 (5 bases each). The CDR3 extends over 15 amino acids. With 4 bases removed from V and 2 bases from J, the gap between germline ends came to 15 bases. The germline CDR1 and CDR2 sequences are MDHEN and SYDVKM. DNA of the CDR3: TGTGCCAGCAGTTCTCGGGGCCGGGACGCCTACGAGCAGTACTTC. As protein: CASSSRGRDAYEQYF.

At least ten counts were recorded for this clonotype. This chain connects TRBV3-1 to TRBJ2-2, with D possibly matching TRBD1 (6 bases). This CDR3 has 19 amino acids. CDR1 is LGHDT, CDR2 YNNKEL, per germline (reference sequence). Trimming removed 0 bases from V and 1 base from J, with 18 bases in between. CDR3 bases: TGTGCCAGCAGCCAAGAACGGACAGCGTTACGACTGAACACCGGGGAGCTGTTTTTT. It translates to CASSQERTALRLNTGELFF. The variable domain in full, with the rest retrieved from reference TRBV3-1 and TRBJ2-2, is DTAVSQTPKYLVTQMGNDKSIKCEQNLGHDTMYWYKQDSKKFLKIMFSYNNKELIINETVPNRFSPKSPDKAHLNLHINSLELGDSAVYFCASSQERTALRLNTGELFFGEGSRLTVL.

V gene TRBV12-3 or TRBV12-4 combines with J gene TRBJ2-7; 8 positions agree with TRBD2. The V and J ends lost 3 bases and 5 bases, in that order; junction bases with no gene match: 6. The CDR3 is 14 residues long. CDR3 sequence (DNA): TGTGCCAGCAGTTTTACGGGAGGGATCGACGAGCAGTACTTC. It translates to CASSFTGGIDEQYF.

This clonotype was seen at least ten times. Its ends do not fully match the called genes, so a read error is possible. The rearrangement joins TRBV5-5 to TRBJ1-2; 8 bases agree with TRBD1. Germline V gene sequence: CDR1 SGHKS, CDR2 YYEKEE (reference sequence). The CDR3 covers 12 residues. The CDR3 nucleotides are TGTGCCAGCACCTTGACAGGGGATGGCTACACCTTC. This encodes CASTLTGDGYTF.

The chain links TRBV11-1 to TRBJ2-1; TRBD1 matches 10 bases. Germline V gene lookup returns CDR1 SGHAT and CDR2 FQDESV (reference sequence). The CDR3 is 15 amino acids. V lost 4 bases, J lost 9 bases, and 9 bases stayed unmatched. The CDR3 DNA is TGTGCCAGCAGCTCATCGGACAGGGGGGTAACTGAGCAGTTCTTC. Translating it yields CASSSSDRGVTEQFF.

This clonotype was seen repeatedly, ten times or more. The chain carries TRBV5-8 and TRBJ1-5; 7 bases are shared with TRBD1. Germline V CDR1 and CDR2: SGHTS, YDEGEE. There are 16 residues in the CDR3. V shed 0 bases, J shed 5 bases, and the junction held 8 bases outside the gene matches. In DNA, the CDR3 is TGTGCCAGCAGCTTGGGTGGTCAGGGGGTAGATCAGCCCCAGCATTTT. This codes for CASSLGGQGVDQPQHF.

CDR3 DNA: TGTGCCAGCAGTACCCACGGCAGCAATCAGCCCCAGCATTTT. It codes for CASSTHGSNQPQHF. The chain is built from TRBV28 and TRBJ1-5; D unclear. This CDR3 comprises 14 residues. Trimming took 5 bases from V and 1 from J, leaving 9 bases between them. Germline V gene lookup returns CDR1 MDHEN and CDR2 SYDVKM.

Many counts were recorded for this clonotype. The chain employs TRBV18 and TRBJ1-1; D is ambiguous. This CDR3 region has 13 residues. Trimming shortened V by 3 bases and J by 4 bases, and 9 bases separated the two germline ends. The V gene's germline CDR1 is KGHSH and CDR2 LQKENI. In DNA, the CDR3 is TGTGCCAGCTCACCGGTTTTTACCACTGAAGCTTTCTTT. The encoded protein is CASSPVFTTEAFF.

This clonotype appeared many times. The V and J genes are TRBV18 and TRBJ2-1, with D perhaps being TRBD1 or TRBD2 (5 bases each). The CDR3 covers 14 residues. Trimming stripped 3 bases from V and 8 bases from J, with 14 bases between. Germline V CDR1 and CDR2: KGHSH, LQKENI. The CDR3, as DNA: TGTGCCAGCTCACCCTTTGGGGGAAGCGATGAGCAGTTCTTC. Translation gives CASSPFGGSDEQFF.

As concerns this clonotype: Germline is not matched at one junction end, which may reflect a read error. The chain is built from TRBV9 and TRBJ2-2; 9 nucleotides agree with TRBD1. The CDR3 covers 16 residues. In germline, CDR1 is SGDLS, CDR2 YYNGEE. In nucleotides, the CDR3 is TGTGCCAGCAGCCCTCGAGACAGGGGGGGCACCAGGGAGCTGTTTTTT. Protein product: CASSPRDRGGTRELFF. The entire variable domain, with the rest obtained from reference TRBV9 and TRBJ2-2, is as follows: DSGVTQTPKHLITATGQRVTLRCSPRSGDLSVYWYQQSLDQGLQFLIQYYNGEERAKGNILERFSAQQFPDLHSELNLSSLELGDSALYFCASSPRDRGGTRELFFGEGSRLTVL.

This clonotype has more than one count but fewer than ten. The gene calls are TRBV6-1 and TRBJ1-5; D is undetermined. V was shortened by 2 bases and J by 7 bases, with 9 bases between the two germline ends. From germline, CDR1 is MNHNS and CDR2 SASEGT. The CDR3 has 13 amino acids. The CDR3 loop reads CASSESYRQPQHF. As DNA, the CDR3 is TGTGCCAGCAGTGAAAGTTATAGGCAGCCCCAGCATTTT.

V and J are TRBV20-1 and TRBJ2-1, with 12 bases that match TRBD1. CDR1 is DFQATT, CDR2 SNEGSKA, per germline (reference sequence). The CDR3 has 16 amino acids. With V trimmed by 6 bases and J by 5 bases, 11 bases remained unmatched. The CDR3 protein is CSAPAAGTGGHNEQFF. As DNA, the CDR3 is TGCAGTGCCCCGGCAGCTGGGACAGGGGGCCACAATGAGCAGTTCTTC.

This clonotype showed up many times. The chain carries TRBV11-2 and TRBJ2-1; 9 bases align to TRBD2. The V gene's germline CDR1 is SGHAT and CDR2 FQNNGV. V was pared by 1 base and J by 8 bases, with 9 bases of the junction left unmatched. This CDR3 spans 16 amino acids. CDR3 in DNA: TGTGCCAGCAGCTTAGTTGTTAGCGGGAGTAGCGATGAGCAGTTCTTC. This translates into CASSLVVSGSSDEQFF.